This passage covers 19 T cell receptor beta chains from one sample sequenced in a study of T-cell reconstitution after alpha-beta-depleted transplantation in children. The authors prepared the TCRbeta library with unique molecular identifiers. TCRdb analysed the PCR reads with MiXCR anew, one entry per CDR3 protein. The sample consists of 700,000 or so distinct CDR3 sequences, around 12% of them appearing once. The sequences come from PBMCs, collected before TCRalphabeta/CD19-depleted stem cell transplant. These receptors all stem from a girl aged 2 to 10 with congenital amegakaryocytic thrombocytopenia, due to receive a stem cell transplant.

The table lists this clonotype with a few counts. The V call is TRBV5-6, the J call TRBJ2-1; 8 bases are shared with TRBD2. Trimming removed 1 base from V and 2 bases from J; junction bases left unmatched: 5. This CDR3 comprises 16 residues. In germline, CDR1 is SGHDT, CDR2 YYEEEE. As DNA, the CDR3 is TGTGCCAGCAGCTTGAGGGCCGGGAGGGCCTACAATGAGCAGTTCTTC. Translation: CASSLRAGRAYNEQFF.

There are a few counts of this clonotype. The chain couples TRBV5-1 to TRBJ2-7, with 7 nucleotides matching TRBD1. CDR1 and CDR2 (germline): SGHRS, YFSETQ. V shed 4 bases and J 3 bases; nucleotides not matched to a gene: 7. The CDR3 is made up of 14 amino acids. CDR3 in amino acids: CASSKDTGVYEQYF. The CDR3 DNA reads as TGCGCCAGCAGCAAGGACACAGGGGTCTACGAGCAGTACTTC.

This clonotype was observed a few times. V gene TRBV28 combines with J gene TRBJ2-7; 7 positions agree with TRBD2. The CDR3 has 14 residues. V trimming: 5 bases; J trimming: 3 bases; junction bases outside the gene matches: 7. Per germline, CDR1 MDHEN and CDR2 SYDVKM. The CDR3 spells CASSPFGDYYEQYF. For the CDR3, the DNA is TGTGCCAGCAGTCCGTTTGGGGACTACTACGAGCAGTACTTC.

This clonotype was counted only a few times. The chain carries TRBV20-1 and TRBJ2-1, with 10 bases matching TRBD1. V was pared by 3 bases and J by 9 bases, with 11 bases of the junction left unmatched. The germline CDR1 and CDR2 sequences are DFQATT and SNEGSKA (reference sequence). The length of the CDR3 is 15 residues. The CDR3 sequence is CSASDATGGFGEQFF. For the CDR3, the DNA is TGCAGTGCTAGCGATGCGACAGGGGGCTTTGGTGAGCAGTTCTTC.

This clonotype was seen only once. V gene TRBV30 combines with J gene TRBJ2-3; D remains unclear. This CDR3 is 11 amino acids long. CDR1 and CDR2 from the germline V gene are GTSNPN and SVGIG (reference sequence). Trimming stripped 4 bases from V and 4 bases from J, with 6 bases between. CDR3: CAWTEADTQYF. The CDR3 DNA sequence: TGTGCCTGGACAGAGGCAGATACGCAGTATTTT.

This clonotype was picked up many times. The V gene is TRBV7-8, the J gene TRBJ2-3; 7 bases map to TRBD2. This CDR3 is built from 15 residues. V shed 1 base, J shed 2 bases, and the junction held 3 bases outside the gene matches. Germline CDR1 is SGHVS and CDR2 is FQNEAQ. The CDR3, as DNA: TGTGCCAGCAGCTTAGGCGGGAGATTCACAGATACGCAGTATTTT. Translated: CASSLGGRFTDTQYF.

For the CDR3, the DNA is TGTGCCAGCAGTGAACCTGCCAGACTAGTATCGTTCTTC. Translating gives CASSEPARLVSFF. This chain links TRBV25-1 with TRBJ2-1; D possibly corresponds to TRBD2 (6 bases). The CDR3 extends over 13 amino acids. The V gene lost 2 bases and the J gene lost 15 bases, with 17 bases spanning the gap. Germline values: CDR1 MGHDK, CDR2 SYGVNS.

This clonotype was seen at least ten times. The chain is built from TRBV5-1 and TRBJ2-3; TRBD1 might be the D (6 bases). V lost 4 bases and J 0 bases, leaving 12 bases between the germline ends. Per the germline V gene, CDR1 is SGHRS and CDR2 is YFSETQ. The CDR3 spans 15 residues. The CDR3 nucleotides read TGCGCCAGCAGCCCAGGGGCGGTGAGCACAGATACGCAGTATTTT. As protein: CASSPGAVSTDTQYF.

This clonotype was observed a few times. The chain carries TRBV7-2 and TRBJ2-1, with D tentatively TRBD2 (6 bases). Germline CDR1 SGHTA, CDR2 FQGNSA. The CDR3 runs to 18 residues. Trimming shortened V by 4 bases and J by 0 bases, and 19 bases separated the two germline ends. The CDR3 DNA reads TGTGCCAGCAGCTCAGGGCTAGCGACCCTAGCCTCCTACAATGAGCAGTTCTTC. This translates into CASSSGLATLASYNEQFF.

This clonotype was counted at least ten times. The chain employs TRBV6-5 and TRBJ2-1; 9 bases are shared with TRBD2. Germline V gives CDR1 MNHEY, CDR2 SVGAGI. This CDR3 has 18 residues. J lost 1 base, V lost 3 bases, and 10 bases had no gene match. CDR3 region: CASSYITREGASYNEQFF. The CDR3 DNA reads TGTGCCAGCAGTTATATTACGCGGGAGGGAGCTTCCTACAATGAGCAGTTCTTC.

This clonotype was detected many times. The chain combines TRBV12-3 or TRBV12-4 with TRBJ1-1, with TRBD1 identical over 10 bases. The CDR3 covers 17 residues. V was pared by 5 bases and J by 4 bases, with 13 bases of the junction left unmatched. CDR3 protein: CASSPIRDRGVGTEAFF. The CDR3 bases are TGTGCCAGCAGTCCAATCCGGGACAGGGGCGTGGGCACTGAAGCTTTCTTT.

The gene calls are TRBV12-3 or TRBV12-4 and TRBJ1-5, with D unresolved. Trimming took off 3 bases at V and 6 bases at J, with 9 bases between the two ends. CDR3 length equals 13 residues. As DNA, the CDR3 is TGTGCCAGCAGTTTGGGCAGGTCTCAGCCCCAGCATTTT. Protein sequence: CASSLGRSQPQHF.

This clonotype was counted a few times. The V gene is TRBV5-1, the J gene TRBJ2-7, with D possibly being TRBD1 (6 bases). The CDR3 is 14 amino acids. Trimming pared 0 bases from V and 5 bases from J, leaving 12 bases between. CDR1 and CDR2 (germline): SGHRS, YFSETQ. CDR3 residues: CASSLGDIYNEQYF. For the CDR3, the DNA is TGCGCCAGCAGCTTGGGGGACATCTACAACGAGCAGTACTTC.

This clonotype showed up many times. The rearrangement uses TRBV10-3 and TRBJ2-1; either TRBD1 or TRBD2 may fit D (6 bases each). V was cut by 10 bases and J by 5 bases, with 15 bases left in between. Germline-derived CDR1 and CDR2 are ENHRY and SYGVKD. The CDR3 covers 13 residues. For the CDR3, the DNA is TGTGCCACCCGGGGGCAGGATGACAATGAGCAGTTCTTC. Protein: CATRGQDDNEQFF.

This clonotype has at least ten counts. CDR3 nucleotide sequence: TGTGCCAGCAGCTTGGCAAGGACAAGACAAGAGACCCAGTACTTC. Translating it yields CASSLARTRQETQYF. The chain combines TRBV5-5 with TRBJ2-5, with D tentatively TRBD1 (5 bases). The CDR3 consists of 15 residues. Trimming took 0 bases from V and 2 from J, leaving 11 bases between them. Germline V gene lookup returns CDR1 SGHKS and CDR2 YYEKEE (reference sequence).

The chain carries TRBV11-1 and TRBJ1-1; tentatively, D is TRBD1 (5 bases). The CDR3 has 18 amino acids. The germline gives CDR1 SGHAT, CDR2 FQDESV (reference sequence). The ends were cut back, 1 base at V and 1 base at J, with 19 bases in the middle. CDR3 region: CASSLDWSTGTANTEAFF. DNA for the CDR3: TGTGCCAGCAGCTTAGATTGGTCCACCGGGACGGCGAACACTGAAGCTTTCTTT.

V gene TRBV20-1 combines with J gene TRBJ2-5, with TRBD2 matching over 7 bases. V was clipped by 0 bases and J by 5 bases; unmatched bases: 15. The CDR3 has 17 residues. The germline CDR1 and CDR2 sequences are DFQATT and SNEGSKA (reference sequence). The CDR3, as DNA: TGCAGTGCTAGAGATTTGACGCGGGCTAGCGGAGGGGAGACCCAGTACTTC. It encodes CSARDLTRASGGETQYF.

This clonotype was detected ten times or more. This chain links TRBV5-1 with TRBJ2-1; D may correspond to TRBD1 or TRBD2 (5 bases each). There are 15 residues in the CDR3. V was pared by 4 bases and J by 2 bases, with 13 bases between. Germline CDR1 reads SGHRS; CDR2 reads YFSETQ. CDR3 bases: TGCGCCAGCAGCACTGGGGGAGATCCCTACAATGAGCAGTTCTTC. Its translation: CASSTGGDPYNEQFF.

This clonotype was recorded at least ten times. The chain combines TRBV20-1 with TRBJ2-1; 11 bases fit TRBD2. CDR1 DFQATT and CDR2 SNEGSKA come from the germline V gene (reference sequence). With V trimmed by 6 bases and J by 2 bases, 9 bases remained unmatched. This CDR3 has 16 residues. CDR3 sequence: CSATRGTSGAYNEQFF. For the CDR3, the DNA is TGCAGTGCCACAAGGGGGACTAGCGGCGCCTACAATGAGCAGTTCTTC.